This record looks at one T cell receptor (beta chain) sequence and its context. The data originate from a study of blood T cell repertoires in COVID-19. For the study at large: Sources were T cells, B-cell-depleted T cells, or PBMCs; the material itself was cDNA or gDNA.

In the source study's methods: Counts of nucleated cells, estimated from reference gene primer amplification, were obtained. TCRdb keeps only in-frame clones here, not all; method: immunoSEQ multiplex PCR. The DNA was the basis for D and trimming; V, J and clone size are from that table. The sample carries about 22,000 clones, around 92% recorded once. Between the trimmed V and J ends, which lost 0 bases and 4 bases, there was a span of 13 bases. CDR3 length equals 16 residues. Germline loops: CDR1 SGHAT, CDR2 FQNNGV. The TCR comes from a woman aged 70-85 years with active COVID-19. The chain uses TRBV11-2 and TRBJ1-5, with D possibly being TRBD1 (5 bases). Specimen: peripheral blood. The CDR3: CASSLDGAGSNQPQHF. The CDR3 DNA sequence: TGTGCCAGCAGCTTAGATGGGGCAGGTTCGAATCAGCCCCAGCATTTT.